This entry describes one T cell receptor beta chain. Antigen unknown. This sample stems from a study of Graves' ophthalmopathy and Graves' hyperthyroidism. At the level of the study: A follow-up of 18 months without ophthalmopathy meant that hyperthyroidism was stable.

CDR3 regions of TCR beta were amplified from RNA transcripts. Amplification began with first-round RT-PCR using HTBI primers, then second-round multiplex PCR was performed. TCRdb reanalysed the multiplex PCR reads using MiXCR and keeps one entry per CDR3 protein. This sample yields about 500,000 distinct CDR3 sequences, of which under 45% are seen a single time; over 3.5% belongs to the top ten. If patients had other autoimmune diseases, uncontrolled infections, pregnancy or lactation, they were excluded. Diagnosis relied on clinical symptoms, serum thyroxine, TRAb, thyroid ultrasound and orbital computed tomography. This CDR3 is built from 15 residues. Looked up from germline, CDR1 is SNHLY and CDR2 is FYNNEI. Whole-study findings and limits: Among thyroid clonotypes expanded above 0.001 frequency, most also appeared in blood.

This sequence originates from an adult man with Graves' hyperthyroidism. What was sequenced was peripheral blood or thyroid tissue (not recorded which). This chain links TRBV2 with TRBJ2-7, with 12 bases identical to TRBD2. The J call may be in error: the DNA end matches TRBJ2-1 better. The CDR3 reads CASSDSLAGGNEQFF. The CDR3 DNA sequence: TGTGCCAGCAGTGACAGCCTAGCGGGAGGGAATGAGCAGTTCTTC.